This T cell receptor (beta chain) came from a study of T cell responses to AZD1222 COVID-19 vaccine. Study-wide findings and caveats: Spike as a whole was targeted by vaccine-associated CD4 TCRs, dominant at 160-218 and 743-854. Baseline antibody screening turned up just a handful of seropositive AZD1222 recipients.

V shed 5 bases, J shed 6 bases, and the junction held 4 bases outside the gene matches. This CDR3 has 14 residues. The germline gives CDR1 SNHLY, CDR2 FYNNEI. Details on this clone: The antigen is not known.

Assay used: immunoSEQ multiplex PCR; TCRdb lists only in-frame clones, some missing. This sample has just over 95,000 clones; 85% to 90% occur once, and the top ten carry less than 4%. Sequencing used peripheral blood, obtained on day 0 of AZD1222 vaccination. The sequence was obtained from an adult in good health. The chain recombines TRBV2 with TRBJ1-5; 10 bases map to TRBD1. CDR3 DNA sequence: TGTGCCAGCAGTCCCGGGACAGGGGTTCAGCCCCAGCATTTT. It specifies CASSPGTGVQPQHF.